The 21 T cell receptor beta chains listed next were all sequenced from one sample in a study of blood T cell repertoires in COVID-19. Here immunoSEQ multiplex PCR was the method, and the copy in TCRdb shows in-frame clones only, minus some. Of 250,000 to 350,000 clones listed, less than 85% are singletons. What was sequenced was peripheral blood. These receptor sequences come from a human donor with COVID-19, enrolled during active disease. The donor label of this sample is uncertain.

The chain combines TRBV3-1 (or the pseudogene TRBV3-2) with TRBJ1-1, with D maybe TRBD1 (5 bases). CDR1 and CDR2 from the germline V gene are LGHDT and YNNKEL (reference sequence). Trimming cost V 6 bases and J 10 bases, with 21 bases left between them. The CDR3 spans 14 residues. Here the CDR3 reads CASRDPRDSEVAFF. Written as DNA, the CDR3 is TGTGCCAGCAGAGACCCCCGGGACTCCGAAGTAGCTTTCTTT.

The CDR3 DNA is TGTGCCAGTAGTATGAGGCGAGGGCTTAATGAAAAACTGTTTTTT. This gives the protein CASSMRRGLNEKLFF. The chain couples TRBV19 to TRBJ1-4; no definite D call. CDR1 LNHDA and CDR2 SQIVND come from the germline V gene (reference sequence). The CDR3 loop spans 15 amino acids. Between the trimmed V and J ends, which lost 3 bases and 4 bases, there was a span of 12 bases. The full variable domain, its missing parts supplied by reference TRBV19 and TRBJ1-4, is DGGITQSPKYLFRKEGQNVTLSCEQNLNHDAMYWYRQDPGQGLRLIYYSQIVNDFQKGDIAEGYSVSREKKESFPLTVTSAQKNPTAFYLCASSMRRGLNEKLFFGSGTQLSVL.

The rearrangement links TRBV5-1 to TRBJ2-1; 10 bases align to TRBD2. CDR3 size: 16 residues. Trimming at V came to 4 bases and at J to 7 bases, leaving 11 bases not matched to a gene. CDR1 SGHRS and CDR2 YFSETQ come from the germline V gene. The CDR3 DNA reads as TGCGCCAGCAGCGCGTCAGCGGGAGGGCCTGGTAATGAGCAGTTCTTC. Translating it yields CASSASAGGPGNEQFF.

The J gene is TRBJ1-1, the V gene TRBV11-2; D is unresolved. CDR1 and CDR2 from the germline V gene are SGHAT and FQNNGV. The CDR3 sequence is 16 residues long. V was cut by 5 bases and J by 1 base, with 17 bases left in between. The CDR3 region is CASSHSPGEGNTEAFF. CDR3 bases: TGTGCCAGCAGCCATAGCCCGGGCGAGGGGAACACTGAAGCTTTCTTT.

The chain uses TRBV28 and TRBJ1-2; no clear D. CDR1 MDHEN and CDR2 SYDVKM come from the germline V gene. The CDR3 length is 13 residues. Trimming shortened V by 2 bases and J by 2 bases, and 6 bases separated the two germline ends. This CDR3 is CASSLAQNYGYTF. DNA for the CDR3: TGTGCCAGCAGTTTAGCCCAGAACTATGGCTACACCTTC.

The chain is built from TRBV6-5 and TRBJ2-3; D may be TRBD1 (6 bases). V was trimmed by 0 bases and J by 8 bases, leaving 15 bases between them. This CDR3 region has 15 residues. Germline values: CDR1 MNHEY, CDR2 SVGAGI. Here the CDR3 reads CASSYSRGGEGTQYF. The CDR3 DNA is TGTGCCAGCAGTTACTCCCGAGGGGGAGAGGGTACGCAGTATTTT.

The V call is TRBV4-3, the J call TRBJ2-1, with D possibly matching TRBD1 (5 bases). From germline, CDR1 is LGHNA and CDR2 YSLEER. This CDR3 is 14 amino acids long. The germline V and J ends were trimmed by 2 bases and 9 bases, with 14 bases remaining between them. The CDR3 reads CASSQFQGHGEQFF. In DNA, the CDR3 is TGCGCCAGCAGCCAATTTCAAGGACACGGTGAGCAGTTCTTC.

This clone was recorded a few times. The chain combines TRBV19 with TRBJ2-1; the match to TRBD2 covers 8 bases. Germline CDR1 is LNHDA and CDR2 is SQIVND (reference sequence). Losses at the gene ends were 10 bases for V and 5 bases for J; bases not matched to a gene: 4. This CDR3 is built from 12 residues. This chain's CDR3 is CATTSANNEQFF. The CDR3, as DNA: TGTGCCACGACTAGCGCAAACAATGAGCAGTTCTTC.

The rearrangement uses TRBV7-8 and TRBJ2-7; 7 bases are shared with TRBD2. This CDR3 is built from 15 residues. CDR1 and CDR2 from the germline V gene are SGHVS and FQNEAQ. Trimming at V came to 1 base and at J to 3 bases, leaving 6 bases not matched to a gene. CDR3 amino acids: CASSLGLAFVYEQYF. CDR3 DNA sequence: TGTGCCAGCAGCTTAGGACTAGCATTCGTCTACGAGCAGTACTTC. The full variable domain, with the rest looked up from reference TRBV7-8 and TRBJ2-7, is GAGVSQSPRYKVAKRGQDVALRCDPISGHVSLFWYQQALGQGPEFLTYFQNEAQLDKSGLPSDRFFAERPEGSVSTLKIQRTQQEDSAVYLCASSLGLAFVYEQYFGPGTRLTVT.

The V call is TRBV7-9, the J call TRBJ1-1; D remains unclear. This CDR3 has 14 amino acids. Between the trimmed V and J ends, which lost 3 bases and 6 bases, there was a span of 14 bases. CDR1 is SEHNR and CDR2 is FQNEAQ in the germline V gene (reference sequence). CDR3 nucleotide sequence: TGTGCCAGCAGCTTCTCGGGGAGGCGGTCTGAAGCTTTCTTT. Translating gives CASSFSGRRSEAFF.

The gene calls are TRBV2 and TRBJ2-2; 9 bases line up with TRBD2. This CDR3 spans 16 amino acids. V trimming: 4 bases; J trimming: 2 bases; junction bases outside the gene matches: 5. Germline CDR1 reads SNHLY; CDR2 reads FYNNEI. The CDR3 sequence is CASSVLAGDNTGELFF. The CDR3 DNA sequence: TGTGCCAGCAGTGTGTTAGCGGGAGATAACACCGGGGAGCTGTTTTTT.

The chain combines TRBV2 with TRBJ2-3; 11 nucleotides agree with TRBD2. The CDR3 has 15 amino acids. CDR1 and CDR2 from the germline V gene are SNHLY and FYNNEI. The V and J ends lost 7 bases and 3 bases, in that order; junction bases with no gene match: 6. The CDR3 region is CASKTSGSLTDTQYF. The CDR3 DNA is TGTGCCAGCAAAACTAGCGGGAGTTTGACAGATACGCAGTATTTT.

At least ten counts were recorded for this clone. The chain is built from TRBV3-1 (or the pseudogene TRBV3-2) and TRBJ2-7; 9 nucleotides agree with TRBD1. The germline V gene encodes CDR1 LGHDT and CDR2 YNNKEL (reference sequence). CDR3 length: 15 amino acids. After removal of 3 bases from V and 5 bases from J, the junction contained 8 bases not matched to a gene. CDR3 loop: CASSQAYRGQDEQYF. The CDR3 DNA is TGTGCCAGCAGCCAGGCGTACAGGGGGCAGGACGAGCAGTACTTC.

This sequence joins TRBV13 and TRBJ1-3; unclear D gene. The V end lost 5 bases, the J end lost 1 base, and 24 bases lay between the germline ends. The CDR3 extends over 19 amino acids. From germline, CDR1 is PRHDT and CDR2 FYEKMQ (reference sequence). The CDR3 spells CASSPAARGVGVSGNTIYF. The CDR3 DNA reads TGTGCCAGCAGCCCGGCGGCCCGAGGCGTGGGAGTGTCTGGAAACACCATATATTTT.

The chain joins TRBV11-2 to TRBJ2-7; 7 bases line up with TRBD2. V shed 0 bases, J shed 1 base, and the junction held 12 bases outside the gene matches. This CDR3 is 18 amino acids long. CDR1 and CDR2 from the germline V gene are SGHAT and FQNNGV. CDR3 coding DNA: TGTGCCAGCAGCTTAGATAGCCTAGCGGCCGTCAGGTCCTACGAGCAGTACTTC. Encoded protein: CASSLDSLAAVRSYEQYF.

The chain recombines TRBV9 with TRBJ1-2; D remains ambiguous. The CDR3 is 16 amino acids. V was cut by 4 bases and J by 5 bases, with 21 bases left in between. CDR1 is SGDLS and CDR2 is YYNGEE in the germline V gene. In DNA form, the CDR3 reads TGTGCCAGCAGCACCCACTTAGGGAGGTCCGGTTATGGCTACACCTTC. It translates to CASSTHLGRSGYGYTF.

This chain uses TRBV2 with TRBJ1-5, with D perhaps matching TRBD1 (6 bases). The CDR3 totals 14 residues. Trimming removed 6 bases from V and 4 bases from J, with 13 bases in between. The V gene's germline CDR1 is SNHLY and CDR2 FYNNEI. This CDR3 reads CASSPGQMNQPQHF. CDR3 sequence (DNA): TGTGCCAGCAGCCCCGGACAGATGAATCAGCCCCAGCATTTT.

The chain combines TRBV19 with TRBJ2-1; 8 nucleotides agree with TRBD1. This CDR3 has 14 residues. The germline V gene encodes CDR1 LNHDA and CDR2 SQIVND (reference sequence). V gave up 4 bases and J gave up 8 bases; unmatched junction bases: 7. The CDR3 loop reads CASSTGGSWDEQFF. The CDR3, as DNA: TGTGCCAGTAGTACAGGGGGCAGTTGGGATGAGCAGTTCTTC.

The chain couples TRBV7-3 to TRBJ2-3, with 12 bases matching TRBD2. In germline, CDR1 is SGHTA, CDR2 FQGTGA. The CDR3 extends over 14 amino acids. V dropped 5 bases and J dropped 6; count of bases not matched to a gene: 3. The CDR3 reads CASSPGLAGDTQYF. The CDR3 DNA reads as TGTGCCAGCAGCCCCGGACTAGCGGGGGATACGCAGTATTTT.

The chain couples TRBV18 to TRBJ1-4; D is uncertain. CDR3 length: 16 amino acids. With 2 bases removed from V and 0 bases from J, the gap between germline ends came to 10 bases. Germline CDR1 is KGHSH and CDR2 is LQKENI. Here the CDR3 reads CASSPNNPATNEKLFF. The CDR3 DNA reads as TGTGCCAGCTCACCAAACAACCCAGCAACTAATGAAAAACTGTTTTTT.

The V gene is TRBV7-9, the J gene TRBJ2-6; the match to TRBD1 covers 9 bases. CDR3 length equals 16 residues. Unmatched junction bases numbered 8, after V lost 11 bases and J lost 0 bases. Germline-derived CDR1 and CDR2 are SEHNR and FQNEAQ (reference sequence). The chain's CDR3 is CAAEDRGNSGANVLTF. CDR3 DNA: TGTGCCGCCGAGGACAGGGGAAACTCTGGGGCCAACGTCCTGACTTTC.